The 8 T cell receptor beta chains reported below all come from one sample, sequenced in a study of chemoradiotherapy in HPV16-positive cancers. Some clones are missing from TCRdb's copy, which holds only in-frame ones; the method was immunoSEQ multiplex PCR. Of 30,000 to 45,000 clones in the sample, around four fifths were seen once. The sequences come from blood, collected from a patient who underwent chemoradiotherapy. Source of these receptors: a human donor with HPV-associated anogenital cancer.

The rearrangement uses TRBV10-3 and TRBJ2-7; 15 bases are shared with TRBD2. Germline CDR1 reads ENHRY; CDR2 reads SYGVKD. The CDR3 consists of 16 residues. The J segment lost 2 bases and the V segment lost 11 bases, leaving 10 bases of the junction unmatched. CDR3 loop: CASLGTSGGYAYEQYF. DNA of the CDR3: TGTGCCTCTCTCGGGACTAGCGGGGGGTATGCCTACGAGCAGTACTTC.

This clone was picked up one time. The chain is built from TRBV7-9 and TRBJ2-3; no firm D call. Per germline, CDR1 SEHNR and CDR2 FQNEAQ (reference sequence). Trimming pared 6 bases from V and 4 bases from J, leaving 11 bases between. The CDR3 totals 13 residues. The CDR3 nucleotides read TGTGCCAGCAGTCTACCTGGGCCAGATACGCAGTATTTT. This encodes CASSLPGPDTQYF.

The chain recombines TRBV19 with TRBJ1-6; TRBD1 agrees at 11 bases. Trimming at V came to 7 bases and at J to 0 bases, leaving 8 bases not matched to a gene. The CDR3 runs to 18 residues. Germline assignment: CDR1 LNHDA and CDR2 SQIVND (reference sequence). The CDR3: CASTPGTGGSSYNSPLHF. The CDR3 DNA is TGTGCCAGTACCCCCGGGACAGGGGGGAGCTCCTATAATTCACCCCTCCACTTT.

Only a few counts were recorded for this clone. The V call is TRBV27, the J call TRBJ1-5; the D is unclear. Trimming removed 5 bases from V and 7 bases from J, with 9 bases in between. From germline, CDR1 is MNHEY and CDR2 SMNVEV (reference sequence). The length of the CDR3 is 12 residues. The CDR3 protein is CASSDSGQPQHF. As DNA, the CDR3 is TGTGCCAGCAGTGACTCTGGACAGCCCCAGCATTTT.

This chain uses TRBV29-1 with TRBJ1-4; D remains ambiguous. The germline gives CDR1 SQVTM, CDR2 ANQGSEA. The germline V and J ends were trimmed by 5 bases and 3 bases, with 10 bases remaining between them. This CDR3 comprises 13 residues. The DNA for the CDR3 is TGCAGCGTTCAGAGGAATTCTAATGAAAAACTGTTTTTT. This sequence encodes CSVQRNSNEKLFF. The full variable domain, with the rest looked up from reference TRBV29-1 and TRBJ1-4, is SAVISQKPSRDICQRGTSLTIQCQVDSQVTMMFWYRQQPGQSLTLIATANQGSEATYESGFVIDKFPISRPNLTFSTLTVSNMSPEDSSIYLCSVQRNSNEKLFFGSGTQLSVL.

The CDR3 DNA follows: TGTGCCAGCTCACGTGCCCGACAGGGAACCTACGAGCAGTACTTC. Protein sequence: CASSRARQGTYEQYF. V and J are TRBV18 and TRBJ2-7, with 7 bases aligning to TRBD1. The V gene end was trimmed by 4 bases and the J gene end by 2 bases; junction bases not matched to a gene: 8. Germline V lookup: CDR1 KGHSH, CDR2 LQKENI. The CDR3 spans 15 residues.

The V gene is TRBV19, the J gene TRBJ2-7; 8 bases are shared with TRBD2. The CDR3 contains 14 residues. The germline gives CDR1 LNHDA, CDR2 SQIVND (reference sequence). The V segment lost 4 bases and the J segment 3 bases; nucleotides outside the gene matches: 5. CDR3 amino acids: CASSTAGEYYEQYF. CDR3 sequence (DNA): TGTGCCAGTAGTACAGCGGGGGAGTACTACGAGCAGTACTTC.

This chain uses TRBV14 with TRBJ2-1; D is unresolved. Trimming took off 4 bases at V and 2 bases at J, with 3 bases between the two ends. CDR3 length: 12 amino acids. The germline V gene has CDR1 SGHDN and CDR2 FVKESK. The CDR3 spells CASSPTYNEQFF. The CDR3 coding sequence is TGTGCCAGCAGCCCAACCTACAATGAGCAGTTCTTC. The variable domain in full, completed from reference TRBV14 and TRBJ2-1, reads EAGVTQFPSHSVIEKGQTVTLRCDPISGHDNLYWYRRVMGKEIKFLLHFVKESKQDESGMPNNRFLAERTGGTYSTLKVQPAELEDSGVYFCASSPTYNEQFFGPGTRLTVL.